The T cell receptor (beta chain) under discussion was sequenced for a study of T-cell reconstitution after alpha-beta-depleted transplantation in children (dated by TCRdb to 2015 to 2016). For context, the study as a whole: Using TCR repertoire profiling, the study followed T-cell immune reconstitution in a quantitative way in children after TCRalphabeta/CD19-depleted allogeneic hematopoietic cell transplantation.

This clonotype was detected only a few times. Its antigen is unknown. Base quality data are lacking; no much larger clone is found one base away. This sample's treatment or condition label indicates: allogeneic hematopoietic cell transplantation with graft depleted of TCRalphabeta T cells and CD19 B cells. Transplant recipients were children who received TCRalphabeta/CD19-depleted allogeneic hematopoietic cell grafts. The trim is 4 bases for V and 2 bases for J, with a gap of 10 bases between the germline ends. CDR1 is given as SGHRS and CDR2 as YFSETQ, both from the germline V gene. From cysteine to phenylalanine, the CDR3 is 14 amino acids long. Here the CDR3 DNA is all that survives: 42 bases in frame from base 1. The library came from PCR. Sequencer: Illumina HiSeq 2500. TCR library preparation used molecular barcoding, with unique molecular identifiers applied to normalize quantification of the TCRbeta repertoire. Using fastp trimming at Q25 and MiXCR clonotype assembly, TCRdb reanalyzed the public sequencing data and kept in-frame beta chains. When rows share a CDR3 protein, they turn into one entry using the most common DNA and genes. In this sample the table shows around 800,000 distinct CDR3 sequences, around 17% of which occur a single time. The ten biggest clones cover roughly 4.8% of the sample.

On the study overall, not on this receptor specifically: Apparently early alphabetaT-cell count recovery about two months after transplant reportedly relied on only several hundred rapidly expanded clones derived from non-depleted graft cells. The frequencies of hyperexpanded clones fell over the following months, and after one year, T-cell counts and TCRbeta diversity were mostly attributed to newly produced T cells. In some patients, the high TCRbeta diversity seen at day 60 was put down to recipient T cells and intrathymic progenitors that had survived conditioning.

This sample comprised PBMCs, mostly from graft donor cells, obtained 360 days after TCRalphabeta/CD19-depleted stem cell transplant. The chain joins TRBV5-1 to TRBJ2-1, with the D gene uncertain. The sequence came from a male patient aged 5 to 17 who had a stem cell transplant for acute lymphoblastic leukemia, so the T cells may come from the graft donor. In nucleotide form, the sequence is TGCGCCAGCAGCCACCATGGCGCCTACAATGAGCAGTTCTTC. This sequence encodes CASSHHGAYNEQFF. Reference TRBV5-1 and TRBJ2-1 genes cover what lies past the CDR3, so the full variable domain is KAGVTQTPRYLIKTRGQQVTLSCSPISGHRSVSWYQQTPGQGLQFLFEYFSETQRNKGNFPGRFSGRQFSNSRSEMNVSTLELGDSALYLCASSHHGAYNEQFFGPGTRLTVL.